This T cell receptor (beta chain) was identified during a study of T cell responses to AZD1222 COVID-19 vaccine. General observations from the study: Two AZD1222 doses significantly raised spike-specific TCR breadth and depth over controls. Regions 160-218 and 743-854 dominated among vaccine-associated CD4 TCRs spanning spike.

Generated by immunoSEQ multiplex PCR, the TCRdb table keeps only in-frame clones and is missing some. Of more than 140,000 clones in the sample, about 93% are singletons; the top ten hold 5%. V lost 6 bases to trimming and J lost 7 bases, with 15 bases between them. The CDR3 consists of 13 residues. CDR1 is MDHEN, CDR2 SYDVKM, per germline. This clone was seen just once. No antigen is known for it. V and J are TRBV28 and TRBJ1-1; D remains ambiguous. The sample here was peripheral blood, taken on day 0 of AZD1222 vaccination. The origin of this receptor is an adult in good health. In DNA, the CDR3 is TGTGCCAGCAGCCCCCTAGACTCGGGTGAAGCTTTCTTT. Amino acids: CASSPLDSGEAFF. Looking up the rest from reference TRBV28 and TRBJ1-1 gives the full variable domain: DVKVTQSSRYLVKRTGEKVFLECVQDMDHENMFWYRQDPGLGLRLIYFSYDVKMKEKGDIPEGYSVSREKKERFSLILESASTNQTSMYLCASSPLDSGEAFFGQGTRLTVV.